The rows below give T cell receptor beta chains drawn from one sample of a study of shared clonotypes between healthy human individuals. This table comes from immunoSEQ multiplex PCR, and its TCRdb copy is limited to in-frame clones, with some not included. The data contain roughly 1,600,000 clones, less than 99% of them seen just once; the ten biggest clones take up 0.36%. The specimen sequenced was naive CD4+ T cells sorted from blood. These receptors were collected from a man aged 25 to 40 in good health. Both conserved end residues are part of each CDR3. A D gene is named only where the DNA matches it firmly. Size is stated for part of the rows, as once, few or many counts, or as a class when the clone is expanded.

>NA|TRBJ2-1|TRBV7-9|NA
TGTGCCAGCAGCCCGTCGAGCTTTCACCAGTTCTTC
CASSPSSFHQFF
>NA|TRBJ2-3|TRBV11-2|NA
TGTGCCAGCAGCTTAGGGAGAGGAGATACGCAGTATTTT
CASSLGRGDTQYF
>NA|TRBJ2-7|TRBV5-6|NA
TGTGCCAGCAGCTTGTTTGGCCGAAGGACCTCCTACGAGCAGTACTTC
CASSLFGRRTSYEQYF
>once|TRBJ2-5|TRBV7-2|NA
TGTGCCAGCAGCTTACAGACAGGCACCGAAGAGACCCAGTACTTC
CASSLQTGTEETQYF
>NA|TRBJ1-2|TRBV18|TRBD1
TGTGCCAGCTCACCGGGGACAGGGGTACTCTATGGCTACACCTTC
CASSPGTGVLYGYTF
>NA|TRBJ2-2|TRBV6-5|NA
TGTGCCAGCAGATATCTAGCGCTTGGGATCGGGGAGCTGTTTTTT
CASRYLALGIGELFF
>NA|TRBJ1-2|TRBV18|TRBD1
TGTGCCAGCTCACCAACGGCAGGGGGAGGCTACACCTTC
CASSPTAGGGYTF
>NA|TRBJ2-1|TRBV5-1|NA
TGCGCCAGCAGCCAGGTAACAGGCAATGAGCAGTTCTTC
CASSQVTGNEQFF
>NA|TRBJ1-1|TRBV30|NA
TGTGCCTCCGCGAACACTGAAGCTTTCTTT
CASANTEAFF
>NA|TRBJ2-3|TRBV11-3|TRBD2
TGTGCCAGCAGCATCGCCACGGGGATGAGCGGGAGCCGGACAGATACGCAGTATTTT
CASSIATGMSGSRTDTQYF
>NA|TRBJ1-2|TRBV6-6|TRBD1
TGTGCCAGCAGTTACTCCAGGGGGGCAGATGGCTACACCTTC
CASSYSRGADGYTF